What follows are 17 T cell receptor beta chains derived from one specimen sequenced in a study of T cell repertoires in cytomegalovirus infection. From the reads, TCRdb called clonotypes with MiXCR, one entry per CDR3 protein. The profile shows almost 550,000 distinct CDR3 sequences, 16% of them singletons. Sample: CD8+ T cells from PBMCs. These receptors were collected from a human donor in good health (CMV status not recorded). Some clones in this sample may be carry-over from other donors' samples.

Details on this clonotype: Just one base apart from a much larger clone, this may be a read error. The chain couples TRBV10-3 to TRBJ2-2, with D possibly matching TRBD1 (6 bases). The CDR3 extends over 14 amino acids. The germline V gene has CDR1 ENHRY and CDR2 SYGVKD. The CDR3 loop is CAISELQGTGVLFF. DNA for the CDR3: TGTGCCATCAGTGAGTTACAGGGCACCGGGGTGCTGTTTTTT.

This chain joins TRBV9 and TRBJ2-2, with TRBD1 identical over 9 bases. Germline CDR1 is SGDLS and CDR2 is YYNGEE. After removal of 0 bases from V and 6 bases from J, the junction contained 3 bases not matched to a gene. There are 15 residues in the CDR3. In DNA form, the CDR3 reads TGTGCCAGCAGCGTAGGGGACAGGGTTGCCGGGGAGCTGTTTTTT. This translates into CASSVGDRVAGELFF.

This clonotype appeared a few times. The J gene is TRBJ2-5, the V gene TRBV12-3 or TRBV12-4; a possible D gene is TRBD1 (6 bases). V was clipped by 3 bases and J by 0 bases, with 14 bases between them. There are 16 residues in the CDR3. The DNA for the CDR3 is TGTGCCAGCAGTTTTGGGGACATCCCATACCAAGAGACCCAGTACTTC. This sequence encodes CASSFGDIPYQETQYF.

J is TRBJ1-2 and V is TRBV29-1; TRBD1 might be the D (6 bases). The CDR3 contains 10 residues. Germline lookup yields CDR1 SQVTM and CDR2 ANQGSEA. With 5 bases removed from V and 8 bases from J, the gap between germline ends came to 9 bases. The CDR3, as DNA: TGCAGCGTTAACAGGGAAGGCTACACCTTC. Residues: CSVNREGYTF.

This clonotype was detected many times. V and J are TRBV7-9 and TRBJ1-6, with TRBD1 as a possible D gene (5 bases). The CDR3 contains 13 residues. Per germline, CDR1 SEHNR and CDR2 FQNEAQ (reference sequence). V lost 5 bases and J 7 bases, leaving 9 bases between the germline ends. The CDR3 region is CASSPPGNSPLHF. DNA of the CDR3: TGTGCCAGCAGCCCACCAGGGAATTCACCCCTCCACTTT.

CDR3 sequence (DNA): TGTGCCTGGAGACCTACTCCCGGGACCCTCAGCTCCTACGAGCAGTACTTC. As protein: CAWRPTPGTLSSYEQYF. The chain couples TRBV30 to TRBJ2-7; perhaps D is TRBD1 or TRBD2 (5 bases each). The V end was cut by 3 bases, the J end by 0 bases, with 21 bases between. Germline CDR1 and CDR2: GTSNPN and SVGIG (reference sequence). The CDR3 loop spans 17 amino acids.

With respect to this clonotype: At one end, the junction sequence differs from germline, possibly due to a read error. V gene TRBV6-1 combines with J gene TRBJ2-7; 9 positions match TRBD1. CDR1 MNHNS and CDR2 SASEGT come from the germline V gene. The CDR3 covers 11 residues. CDR3 protein: CASTLTGGLVF. The CDR3 nucleotides read TGTGCCAGCACCCTTACAGGGGGCCTAGTGTTC.

This clonotype was found many times. V and J are TRBV7-9 and TRBJ1-4; TRBD1 matches 7 bases. Per the germline V gene, CDR1 is SEHNR and CDR2 is FQNEAQ (reference sequence). The CDR3 is 19 residues long. J was trimmed by 7 bases and V by 5 bases; bases with no gene match: 22. CDR3 residues: CASSPYFRDSAPDAEKLFF. In DNA form, the CDR3 reads TGTGCCAGCAGCCCCTATTTCCGGGACAGTGCGCCTGACGCTGAAAAACTGTTTTTT.

This clonotype was seen at least ten times. The V call is TRBV7-9, the J call TRBJ1-1, with TRBD1 matching over 7 bases. There are 12 residues in the CDR3. Per the germline V gene, CDR1 is SEHNR and CDR2 is FQNEAQ (reference sequence). Losses at the gene ends were 5 bases for V and 12 bases for J; bases not matched to a gene: 9. This CDR3 reads CASSKDRVDPFF. The CDR3 nucleotides are TGTGCCAGCAGCAAAGACAGGGTTGATCCTTTCTTT.

This clonotype was found many times. This CDR3 is CASLREWGNEQFF. In nucleotides, the CDR3 is TGTGCTAGTCTCCGGGAGTGGGGCAATGAGCAGTTCTTC. The chain links TRBV12-5 to TRBJ2-1; a weak D match, TRBD2 (6 bases). V lost 8 bases and J lost 6, with 14 bases in between. The length of the CDR3 is 13 residues. Per germline, CDR1 LGHNT and CDR2 FRNRAP.

This clonotype was detected many times. The V call is TRBV7-9, the J call TRBJ1-1; TRBD1 is a possible D gene (6 bases). Trimming took 4 bases from V and 2 from J, leaving 14 bases between them. Germline CDR1 and CDR2: SEHNR and FQNEAQ (reference sequence). The CDR3 extends over 15 amino acids. The CDR3 region is CASSSAADSNTEAFF. CDR3 DNA: TGTGCCAGCAGCTCCGCGGCGGACAGTAACACTGAAGCTTTCTTT. Filled out from reference TRBV7-9 and TRBJ1-1, the complete variable domain reads DTGVSQNPRHKITKRGQNVTFRCDPISEHNRLYWYRQTLGQGPEFLTYFQNEAQLEKSRLLSDRFSAERPKGSFSTLEIQRTEQGDSAMYLCASSSAADSNTEAFFGQGTRLTVV.

This clonotype was counted ten times or more. The chain has TRBV7-9 and TRBJ1-4; D is possibly TRBD1 (6 bases). CDR1 is SEHNR and CDR2 is FQNEAQ in the germline V gene (reference sequence). Trimming took off 2 bases at V and 8 bases at J, with 18 bases between the two ends. This CDR3 has 16 residues. This CDR3 is CASSLSSRGAGEKLFF. The CDR3 DNA is TGTGCCAGCAGCTTAAGTTCACGGGGGGCTGGAGAAAAACTGTTTTTT. Full variable domain (missing parts from reference TRBV7-9 and TRBJ1-4): DTGVSQNPRHKITKRGQNVTFRCDPISEHNRLYWYRQTLGQGPEFLTYFQNEAQLEKSRLLSDRFSAERPKGSFSTLEIQRTEQGDSAMYLCASSLSSRGAGEKLFFGSGTQLSVL.

This clonotype was observed many times. V gene TRBV7-8 combines with J gene TRBJ2-3; D is unclear. V lost 1 base and J 0 bases, leaving 5 bases between the germline ends. CDR1 is SGHVS and CDR2 is FQNEAQ in the germline V gene. The CDR3 runs 14 residues. CDR3 sequence (DNA): TGTGCCAGCAGCTTAGATTCGAGCACAGATACGCAGTATTTT. Its translation: CASSLDSSTDTQYF. The whole variable domain, remainder taken from reference TRBV7-8 and TRBJ2-3, is GAGVSQSPRYKVAKRGQDVALRCDPISGHVSLFWYQQALGQGPEFLTYFQNEAQLDKSGLPSDRFFAERPEGSVSTLKIQRTQQEDSAVYLCASSLDSSTDTQYFGPGTRLTVL.

This clonotype has more than one count but fewer than ten. The chain links TRBV5-4 to TRBJ2-3; D tentatively fits TRBD1 or TRBD2 (5 bases each). The CDR3 runs to 15 residues. CDR1 is SGHNT, CDR2 YYREEE, per germline (reference sequence). V shed 6 bases and J shed 0 bases, with 14 bases lying between them. The CDR3 nucleotides are TGTGCCAGCAACTACCGGGACCCTAGCACAGATACGCAGTATTTT. This sequence encodes CASNYRDPSTDTQYF.

As concerns this clonotype: A much larger clone differs from this one at a single base, so this may be a read error. The chain combines TRBV11-2 with TRBJ2-5, with D tentatively TRBD2 (6 bases). CDR3 length equals 17 residues. The V gene's germline CDR1 is SGHAT and CDR2 FQNNGV. The CDR3 nucleotides read TGTGCCAGAAGCTTAGATTACATAGTGTCGGGAGAAGAGACCCAGTACTTC. Translated, it gives CARSLDYIVSGEETQYF.

Only a few counts were recorded for this clonotype. V usage is TRBV5-6 and J usage is TRBJ1-3; D is possibly TRBD1 (5 bases). CDR1 is SGHDT and CDR2 is YYEEEE in the germline V gene. The CDR3 is 16 amino acids. V lost 4 bases to trimming and J lost 4 bases, with 18 bases between them. The CDR3 bases are TGTGCCAGCAGCGTGATTGGCAGGGAAGGCGGAAACACCATATATTTT. Translating gives CASSVIGREGGNTIYF. Supplemented by reference TRBV5-6 and TRBJ1-3, the full variable domain reads DAGVTQSPTHLIKTRGQQVTLRCSPKSGHDTVSWYQQALGQGPQFIFQYYEEEERQRGNFPDRFSGHQFPNYSSELNVNALLLGDSALYLCASSVIGREGGNTIYFGEGSWLTVV.

This clonotype was seen only a few times. The gene calls are TRBV27 and TRBJ2-5, with 13 bases fitting TRBD2. Germline V gene data show CDR1 as MNHEY and CDR2 as SMNVEV (reference sequence). V was pared by 6 bases and J by 5 bases, with 3 bases of the junction left unmatched. This CDR3 contains 14 residues. The CDR3 loop reads CASRRGLAGETQYF. CDR3 nucleotide sequence: TGTGCCAGCAGGCGGGGACTAGCGGGGGAGACCCAGTACTTC.